The T cell receptor (beta chain) described here comes from a study of blood T cell repertoires in COVID-19. Trimming removed 5 bases from V and 1 base from J, with 15 bases in between. CDR3 length equals 16 residues. Germline V gives CDR1 MNHEY, CDR2 SMNVEV (reference sequence). This table comes from immunoSEQ multiplex PCR, and its TCRdb copy is limited to in-frame clones, with some not included. Of about 82,000 clones listed, under 90% are singletons. The receptor's source is a woman in her thirties or forties with active or convalescent COVID-19. This chain uses TRBV27 with TRBJ1-5; no reliable D call. The sequenced sample consisted of peripheral blood. The CDR3 region is CASSPSIQLSNQPQHF. DNA of the CDR3: TGTGCCAGCAGTCCATCGATACAGTTGAGCAATCAGCCCCAGCATTTT.